The rows below give T cell receptor beta chains drawn from one sample of a study of T cell changes during pregnancy in multiple sclerosis. Method: immunoSEQ multiplex PCR; TCRdb's copy keeps in-frame clones and lacks some. The sample lists 85,000 to 100,000 clones; roughly 92% were seen once. The material sequenced was peripheral blood, taken after pregnancy. The receptors come from a female donor with multiple sclerosis, enrolled in a pregnancy study. Both conserved end residues are part of each CDR3. The order of the fields is clone size, V gene, CDR3 length, D gene, J gene, CDR3 DNA, CDR3 protein. The D gene is left open where the match is weak. Expanded clones are given a class, and other clones once, few, many or no size at all.

abundance: -; v_gene: TRBV7-9; len: 14; d_gene: TRBD2; j_gene: TRBJ2-1; CDR3nt: TGTGCCAGCCAGCGGGAGGGTTTGTACAATGAGCAGTTCTTC; CDR3aa: CASQREGLYNEQFF
abundance: -; v_gene: TRBV28; len: 13; d_gene: -; j_gene: TRBJ2-3; CDR3nt: TGTGCCAGCCTCCCGGACTCAGAGGATACGCAGTATTTT; CDR3aa: CASLPDSEDTQYF
abundance: once; v_gene: TRBV7-9; len: 14; d_gene: -; j_gene: TRBJ1-1; CDR3nt: TGTGCCAGCAGCTTAGCGTCGGGGAGGACTGAAGCTTTCTTT; CDR3aa: CASSLASGRTEAFF
abundance: -; v_gene: TRBV2; len: 14; d_gene: -; j_gene: TRBJ1-1; CDR3nt: TGTGCCAGCAGTCTTCACAGCATAAACACTGAAGCTTTCTTT; CDR3aa: CASSLHSINTEAFF
abundance: -; v_gene: TRBV2; len: 12; d_gene: -; j_gene: TRBJ2-5; CDR3nt: TGTGCCAGCAGTGAGCGTCTGGAGACCCAGTACTTC; CDR3aa: CASSERLETQYF
abundance: -; v_gene: TRBV7-2; len: 13; d_gene: TRBD1; j_gene: TRBJ2-7; CDR3nt: TGTGCCAGCAGCTCGGGACAGACCTACGAGCAGTACTTC; CDR3aa: CASSSGQTYEQYF
abundance: -; v_gene: TRBV2; len: 13; d_gene: TRBD2; j_gene: TRBJ2-1; CDR3nt: TGTGCGATCATATTAGCGGGAGGGCCTGAGCAGTTCTTC; CDR3aa: CAIILAGGPEQFF
abundance: -; v_gene: TRBV11-2; len: 14; d_gene: TRBD1; j_gene: TRBJ1-6; CDR3nt: TGTGCCAGCAGCGTAAGGGACAGGGACTCACCCCTCCACTTT; CDR3aa: CASSVRDRDSPLHF
abundance: -; v_gene: TRBV11-3; len: 15; d_gene: -; j_gene: TRBJ2-1; CDR3nt: TGTGCCAGCAGCTTAATGACAGGCCCAGGCAATGAGCAGTTCTTC; CDR3aa: CASSLMTGPGNEQFF
abundance: -; v_gene: TRBV7-2; len: 12; d_gene: -; j_gene: TRBJ2-7; CDR3nt: TGTGCCAGCAGCTTAGGGCTGAACGAGCAGTACTTC; CDR3aa: CASSLGLNEQYF
abundance: -; v_gene: TRBV13; len: 14; d_gene: -; j_gene: TRBJ2-7; CDR3nt: TGTGCCAGCAGCTTAGGGACTAGTCAGTGGGTGCAGTACTTC; CDR3aa: CASSLGTSQWVQYF
abundance: -; v_gene: TRBV4-1; len: 13; d_gene: -; j_gene: TRBJ2-3; CDR3nt: TGCGCCAGCAGCCAAGAGGTTGCAGGGTTTAAGTATTTT; CDR3aa: CASSQEVAGFKYF
abundance: -; v_gene: TRBV19; len: 15; d_gene: -; j_gene: TRBJ1-4; CDR3nt: TGTGCCAGTAGTGGCCGACGGGCAACTAATGAAAAACTGTTTTTT; CDR3aa: CASSGRRATNEKLFF
abundance: -; v_gene: TRBV7-6; len: 14; d_gene: -; j_gene: TRBJ1-4; CDR3nt: TGTGCCAGCAGCGCAAGGACAGTTTCGGAAAAACTGTTTTTT; CDR3aa: CASSARTVSEKLFF
abundance: -; v_gene: TRBV5-1; len: 15; d_gene: TRBD1; j_gene: TRBJ2-7; CDR3nt: TGCGCCAGCAGCTTGGGGACAGGGAGAACCTACGAGCAGTACTTC; CDR3aa: CASSLGTGRTYEQYF
abundance: once; v_gene: TRBV4-3; len: 15; d_gene: TRBD1; j_gene: TRBJ2-3; CDR3nt: TGCGCCAGCAGCCCCGGGACAGGGTATGGAGATACGCAGTATTTT; CDR3aa: CASSPGTGYGDTQYF
abundance: few; v_gene: TRBV6-5; len: 15; d_gene: TRBD1; j_gene: TRBJ1-5; CDR3nt: TGTGCCAGCAGGGGGGGGACAGGAATCAATCAGCCCCAGCATTTT; CDR3aa: CASRGGTGINQPQHF
abundance: -; v_gene: TRBV27; len: 14; d_gene: TRBD1; j_gene: TRBJ2-1; CDR3nt: TGTGCCAGCACCCCGGGACAGGGTTTCAATGAGCAGTTCTTC; CDR3aa: CASTPGQGFNEQFF
abundance: -; v_gene: TRBV11-3; len: 15; d_gene: TRBD1; j_gene: TRBJ1-4; CDR3nt: TGTGCCAGCAGCTTAAGGGACAGGACAGAGGAAAAACTGTTTTTT; CDR3aa: CASSLRDRTEEKLFF
abundance: -; v_gene: TRBV6-1; len: 15; d_gene: TRBD1; j_gene: TRBJ2-7; CDR3nt: TGTGCCAGCAGTGAATCGGCGACAGGGATTTGGGAGCAGTACTTC; CDR3aa: CASSESATGIWEQYF
abundance: -; v_gene: TRBV11-3; len: 13; d_gene: -; j_gene: TRBJ2-1; CDR3nt: TGTGCCAGCAGCCCACGGGGTTCTAATGAGCAGTTCTTC; CDR3aa: CASSPRGSNEQFF
abundance: -; v_gene: TRBV30; len: 15; d_gene: TRBD2; j_gene: TRBJ2-1; CDR3nt: TGTGCCTGGAGCGTCCTAGCGGGAGGGCCGTATGAGCAGTTCTTC; CDR3aa: CAWSVLAGGPYEQFF
abundance: -; v_gene: TRBV19; len: 12; d_gene: -; j_gene: TRBJ1-4; CDR3nt: TGTGCCAGTAGTATAGGAGGTGAAAAACTGTTTTTT; CDR3aa: CASSIGGEKLFF
abundance: -; v_gene: TRBV4-1; len: 16; d_gene: TRBD1; j_gene: TRBJ1-5; CDR3nt: TGCGCCAGCAGCCAAGATTGGGTCAGGGGGGATCAGCCCCAGCATTTT; CDR3aa: CASSQDWVRGDQPQHF
abundance: -; v_gene: TRBV11-2; len: 15; d_gene: TRBD1; j_gene: TRBJ1-1; CDR3nt: TGTGCCAGCAGCTTATCCCGGACAGGCCTTTTCGAAGCTTTCTTT; CDR3aa: CASSLSRTGLFEAFF
abundance: -; v_gene: TRBV10-1; len: 19; d_gene: TRBD2; j_gene: TRBJ2-4; CDR3nt: TGCGCCAGCAGTAAGATACCCGGGACTAGCGGAGTGACTAAAAACATTCAGTACTTC; CDR3aa: CASSKIPGTSGVTKNIQYF
abundance: -; v_gene: TRBV6-5; len: 13; d_gene: -; j_gene: TRBJ2-7; CDR3nt: TGTGCCAGCAGTGCCCTCGGGGTCTACGAGCAGTACTTC; CDR3aa: CASSALGVYEQYF
abundance: -; v_gene: TRBV5-1; len: 17; d_gene: -; j_gene: TRBJ2-7; CDR3nt: TGCGCCAGCAGCTGGAACCCAATACAGGAGTTCGACTACGAGCAGTACTTC; CDR3aa: CASSWNPIQEFDYEQYF
abundance: -; v_gene: TRBV6-1; len: 14; d_gene: TRBD1; j_gene: TRBJ1-1; CDR3nt: TGTGCCAGCAGTGGGCCAGGGGGTTGGACTGAAGCTTTCTTT; CDR3aa: CASSGPGGWTEAFF
abundance: once; v_gene: TRBV7-8; len: 15; d_gene: -; j_gene: TRBJ2-7; CDR3nt: TGTGCCAGCAGCTTAGAGGAACAGGCGACCTACGAGCAGTACTTC; CDR3aa: CASSLEEQATYEQYF
abundance: -; v_gene: TRBV30; len: 11; d_gene: TRBD1; j_gene: TRBJ2-1; CDR3nt: TGTGCCCGAAAACAGGGGCATGAGCAGTTCTTC; CDR3aa: CARKQGHEQFF
abundance: -; v_gene: TRBV28; len: 13; d_gene: TRBD1; j_gene: TRBJ1-1; CDR3nt: TGTGCCAGCAGTACGACAGGGAGAACTGAAGCTTTCTTT; CDR3aa: CASSTTGRTEAFF
abundance: few; v_gene: TRBV19; len: 12; d_gene: -; j_gene: TRBJ1-1; CDR3nt: TGTGCCTCCCGAGGCATGAACACTGAAGCTTTCTTT; CDR3aa: CASRGMNTEAFF
abundance: few; v_gene: TRBV28; len: 14; d_gene: -; j_gene: TRBJ1-1; CDR3nt: TGTGCCAGCAGAACGGACAGCGGGGACCTCGGAGCTTTCTTT; CDR3aa: CASRTDSGDLGAFF
abundance: -; v_gene: TRBV19; len: 15; d_gene: -; j_gene: TRBJ1-2; CDR3nt: TGTGCCAGTAGTATAGATTCGTCAGGCAGCTATGGCTACACCTTC; CDR3aa: CASSIDSSGSYGYTF
abundance: -; v_gene: TRBV18; len: 15; d_gene: -; j_gene: TRBJ2-1; CDR3nt: TGTGCCAGCTCACCCAGTACCCTTAGACAGAGTGAGCAGTTCTTC; CDR3aa: CASSPSTLRQSEQFF
abundance: -; v_gene: TRBV15; len: 14; d_gene: TRBD1; j_gene: TRBJ2-7; CDR3nt: TGTGCCACCAGCCCCTCCGGGACAGGCTACGAGCAGTACTTC; CDR3aa: CATSPSGTGYEQYF
abundance: -; v_gene: TRBV19; len: 17; d_gene: -; j_gene: TRBJ2-7; CDR3nt: TGTGCCAGTAGTATAGTTGCCTCAGGGGCGAGTGGCTACGAGCAGTACTTC; CDR3aa: CASSIVASGASGYEQYF
abundance: -; v_gene: TRBV7-2; len: 15; d_gene: -; j_gene: TRBJ2-1; CDR3nt: TGTGCCAGCAGTTCTGGGGGGCGGGGGTTCAATGAGCAGTTCTTC; CDR3aa: CASSSGGRGFNEQFF
abundance: -; v_gene: TRBV9; len: 11; d_gene: -; j_gene: TRBJ1-2; CDR3nt: TGTGCCAGCAGCCCCCGAGGAGCACTCACCTTC; CDR3aa: CASSPRGALTF
abundance: -; v_gene: TRBV6-6; len: 13; d_gene: -; j_gene: TRBJ2-5; CDR3nt: TGTGCCAGCGTCGGAACGGGAGAAGAGACCCAGTACTTC; CDR3aa: CASVGTGEETQYF
abundance: -; v_gene: TRBV28; len: 16; d_gene: TRBD1; j_gene: TRBJ2-5; CDR3nt: TGTGCCAGCAGTTTTTGGACAGGGGGCCTCCAAGAGACCCAGTACTTC; CDR3aa: CASSFWTGGLQETQYF
abundance: -; v_gene: TRBV5-1; len: 14; d_gene: -; j_gene: TRBJ2-7; CDR3nt: TGCGCCAGCAGCTGGGCCGGGACTGAGTACGAGCAGTACTTC; CDR3aa: CASSWAGTEYEQYF
abundance: -; v_gene: TRBV9; len: 15; d_gene: TRBD1; j_gene: TRBJ1-5; CDR3nt: TGTGCCAGCAGCCCGTCCGACAGGGTATCTCAGCCCCAGCATTTT; CDR3aa: CASSPSDRVSQPQHF
abundance: -; v_gene: TRBV11-2; len: 13; d_gene: -; j_gene: TRBJ1-1; CDR3nt: TGTGCCAGCAGCTTTGCGGGGGAGGGTGAAGCTTTCTTT; CDR3aa: CASSFAGEGEAFF
abundance: -; v_gene: TRBV10-2; len: 14; d_gene: -; j_gene: TRBJ2-1; CDR3nt: TGCGCCAGCAGTGAAAGGTTAGGGAGGAGTGAGCAGTTCTTC; CDR3aa: CASSERLGRSEQFF
abundance: -; v_gene: TRBV9; len: 14; d_gene: -; j_gene: TRBJ2-2; CDR3nt: TGTGCCAGCAGCAGCGATATGGACACCGGGGAGCTGTTTTTT; CDR3aa: CASSSDMDTGELFF
abundance: -; v_gene: TRBV5-6; len: 13; d_gene: -; j_gene: TRBJ2-1; CDR3nt: TGTGCCAGCAGCTTGGGGGCGAGCAATGAGCAGTTCTTC; CDR3aa: CASSLGASNEQFF
abundance: -; v_gene: TRBV6-5; len: 16; d_gene: TRBD2; j_gene: TRBJ2-7; CDR3nt: TGTGCCAGCAGTTACGAAAGGTCTAGCGGGAGTTACGAGCAGTACTTC; CDR3aa: CASSYERSSGSYEQYF
abundance: -; v_gene: TRBV7-9; len: 13; d_gene: -; j_gene: TRBJ2-3; CDR3nt: TGTGCCAGCAGCGCCTTGACAGCAGATACGCAGTATTTT; CDR3aa: CASSALTADTQYF
abundance: -; v_gene: TRBV5-4; len: 15; d_gene: TRBD1; j_gene: TRBJ2-1; CDR3nt: TGTGCCAGCAGCTTCGGACAGGGCAGGTACAATGAGCAGTTCTTC; CDR3aa: CASSFGQGRYNEQFF
abundance: -; v_gene: TRBV5-1; len: 13; d_gene: -; j_gene: TRBJ2-2; CDR3nt: TGCGCCAGCAGAGAAATCGGGACCGGGGAGCTGTTTTTT; CDR3aa: CASREIGTGELFF